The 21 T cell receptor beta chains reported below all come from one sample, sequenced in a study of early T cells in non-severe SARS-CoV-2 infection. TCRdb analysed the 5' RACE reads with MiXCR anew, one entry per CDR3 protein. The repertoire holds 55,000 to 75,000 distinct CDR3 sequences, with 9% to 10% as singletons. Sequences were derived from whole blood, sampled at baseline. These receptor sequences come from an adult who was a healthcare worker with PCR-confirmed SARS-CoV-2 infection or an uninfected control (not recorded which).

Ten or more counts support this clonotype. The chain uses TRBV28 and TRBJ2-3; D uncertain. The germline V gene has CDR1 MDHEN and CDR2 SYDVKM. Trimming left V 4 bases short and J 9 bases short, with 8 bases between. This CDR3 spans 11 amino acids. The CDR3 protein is CASSSDGTQYF. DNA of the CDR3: TGTGCCAGCAGTTCGGATGGCACGCAGTATTTT.

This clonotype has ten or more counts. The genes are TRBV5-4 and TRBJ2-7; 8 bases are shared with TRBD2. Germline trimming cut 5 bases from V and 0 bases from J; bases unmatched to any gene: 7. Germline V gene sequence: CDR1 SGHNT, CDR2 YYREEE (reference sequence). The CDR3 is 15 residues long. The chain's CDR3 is CASRQGTRGSYEQYF. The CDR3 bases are TGTGCCAGCAGACAAGGGACTAGGGGCTCCTACGAGCAGTACTTC.

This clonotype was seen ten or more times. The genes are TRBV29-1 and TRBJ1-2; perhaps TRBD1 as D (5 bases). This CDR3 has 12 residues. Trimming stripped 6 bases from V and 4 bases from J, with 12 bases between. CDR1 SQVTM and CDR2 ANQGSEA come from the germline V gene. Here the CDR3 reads CSVQGGVYGYTF. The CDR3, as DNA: TGCAGCGTCCAGGGAGGGGTCTATGGCTACACCTTC.

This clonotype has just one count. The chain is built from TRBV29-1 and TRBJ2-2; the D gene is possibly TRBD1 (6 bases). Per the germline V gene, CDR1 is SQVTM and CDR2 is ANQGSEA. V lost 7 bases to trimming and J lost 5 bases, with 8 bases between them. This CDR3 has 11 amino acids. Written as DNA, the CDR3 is TGCAGCGCAGGGGAAACCGGGGAGCTGTTTTTT. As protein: CSAGETGELFF.

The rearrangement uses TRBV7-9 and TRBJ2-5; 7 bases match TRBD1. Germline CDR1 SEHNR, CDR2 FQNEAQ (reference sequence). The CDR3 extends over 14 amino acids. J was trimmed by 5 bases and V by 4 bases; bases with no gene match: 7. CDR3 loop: CASSWSTGRETQYF. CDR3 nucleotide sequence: TGTGCCAGCAGCTGGTCGACAGGGCGGGAGACCCAGTACTTC.

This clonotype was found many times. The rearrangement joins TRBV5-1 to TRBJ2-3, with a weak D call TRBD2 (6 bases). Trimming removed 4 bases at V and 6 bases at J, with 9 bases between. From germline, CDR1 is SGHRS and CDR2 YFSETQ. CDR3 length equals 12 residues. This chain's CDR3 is CASSREMDTQYF. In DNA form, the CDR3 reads TGCGCCAGCAGCCGGGAGATGGATACGCAGTATTTT.

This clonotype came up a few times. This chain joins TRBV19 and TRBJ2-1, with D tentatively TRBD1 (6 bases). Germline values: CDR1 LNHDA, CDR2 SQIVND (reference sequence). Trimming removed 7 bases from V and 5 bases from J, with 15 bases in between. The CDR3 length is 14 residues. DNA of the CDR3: TGTGCCAGTAACACCCCCGGGACACACAATGAGCAGTTCTTC. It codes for CASNTPGTHNEQFF.

The CDR3 nucleotides are TGTGCCAGCAAGACAGAAGAGAACACTGAAGCTTTCTTT. It specifies CASKTEENTEAFF. This chain links TRBV2 with TRBJ1-1; D perhaps matches TRBD1 (5 bases). Trimming pared 7 bases from V and 1 base from J, leaving 10 bases between. This CDR3 contains 13 residues. Germline-derived CDR1 and CDR2 are SNHLY and FYNNEI.

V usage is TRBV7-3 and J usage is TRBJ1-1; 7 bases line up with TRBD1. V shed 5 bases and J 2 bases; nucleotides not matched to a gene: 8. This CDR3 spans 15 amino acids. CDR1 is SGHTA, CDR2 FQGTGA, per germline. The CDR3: CASSTRGGGNTEAFF. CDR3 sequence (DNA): TGTGCCAGCAGCACGCGGGGAGGGGGCAACACTGAAGCTTTCTTT.

The CDR3 reads CAWSPDRGSYEQYF. The CDR3 DNA is TGTGCCTGGAGTCCGGACAGGGGGTCCTACGAGCAGTACTTC. The V call is TRBV30, the J call TRBJ2-7; 10 bases fit TRBD1. The CDR3 sequence is 14 residues long. V dropped 2 bases and J dropped 1; count of bases not matched to a gene: 2. Germline V gene sequence: CDR1 GTSNPN, CDR2 SVGIG (reference sequence).

CDR3: CASSLGFEQYF. CDR3 nucleotide sequence: TGTGCCAGCAGTTTGGGGTTCGAGCAGTACTTC. The chain has TRBV12-3 or TRBV12-4 and TRBJ2-7; no definite D call. CDR3 length equals 11 residues. Trimming took 3 bases from V and 6 from J, leaving 6 bases between them.

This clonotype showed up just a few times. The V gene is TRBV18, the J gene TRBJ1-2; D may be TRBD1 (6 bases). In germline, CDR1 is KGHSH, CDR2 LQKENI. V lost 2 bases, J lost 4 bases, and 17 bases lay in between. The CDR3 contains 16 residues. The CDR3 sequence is CASSPSPGQRPYGYTF. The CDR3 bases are TGTGCCAGCTCACCATCCCCGGGACAACGACCCTATGGCTACACCTTC.

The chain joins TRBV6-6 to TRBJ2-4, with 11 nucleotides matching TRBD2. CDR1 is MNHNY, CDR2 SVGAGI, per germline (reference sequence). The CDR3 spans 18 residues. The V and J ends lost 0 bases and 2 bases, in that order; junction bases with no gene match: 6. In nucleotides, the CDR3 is TGTGCCAGCAGTTACTCGGCACTAGCGGGAGTGACCAAAAACATTCAGTACTTC. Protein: CASSYSALAGVTKNIQYF.

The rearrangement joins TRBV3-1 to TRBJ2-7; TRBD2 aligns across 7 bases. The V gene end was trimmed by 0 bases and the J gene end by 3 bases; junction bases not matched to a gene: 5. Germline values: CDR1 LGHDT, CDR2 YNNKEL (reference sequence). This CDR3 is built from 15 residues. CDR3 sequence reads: CASSQDPSGYYEQYF. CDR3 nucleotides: TGTGCCAGCAGCCAAGATCCTAGCGGTTACTACGAGCAGTACTTC.

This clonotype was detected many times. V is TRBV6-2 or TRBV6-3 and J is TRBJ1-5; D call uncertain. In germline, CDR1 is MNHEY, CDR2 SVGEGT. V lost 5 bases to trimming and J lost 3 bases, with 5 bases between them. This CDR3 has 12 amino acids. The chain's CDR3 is CASSNINQPQHF. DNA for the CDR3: TGTGCCAGCAGTAACATCAATCAGCCCCAGCATTTT.

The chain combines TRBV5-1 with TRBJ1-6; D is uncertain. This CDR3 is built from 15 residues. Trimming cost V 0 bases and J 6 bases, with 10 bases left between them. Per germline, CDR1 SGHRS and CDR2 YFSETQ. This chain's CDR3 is CASSLETAGNSPLHF. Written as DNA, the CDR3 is TGCGCCAGCAGCTTGGAAACCGCCGGTAATTCACCCCTCCACTTT.

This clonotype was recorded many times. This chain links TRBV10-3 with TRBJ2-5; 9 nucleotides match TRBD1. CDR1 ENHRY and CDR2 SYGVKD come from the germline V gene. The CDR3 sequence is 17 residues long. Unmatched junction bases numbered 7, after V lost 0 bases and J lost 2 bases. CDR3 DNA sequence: TGTGCCATCAGTGAGTCCCCGACAGGGGGGCATCAAGAGACCCAGTACTTC. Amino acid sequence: CAISESPTGGHQETQYF.

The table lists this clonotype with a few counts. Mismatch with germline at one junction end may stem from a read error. DNA for the CDR3: TGTGCCTGGAGACAGGGGAGATATGGCTACACTTTC. Translated: CAWRQGRYGYTF. V gene TRBV30 combines with J gene TRBJ1-2; TRBD1 matches 7 bases. CDR3 length: 12 residues. The germline CDR1 and CDR2 sequences are GTSNPN and SVGIG (reference sequence).

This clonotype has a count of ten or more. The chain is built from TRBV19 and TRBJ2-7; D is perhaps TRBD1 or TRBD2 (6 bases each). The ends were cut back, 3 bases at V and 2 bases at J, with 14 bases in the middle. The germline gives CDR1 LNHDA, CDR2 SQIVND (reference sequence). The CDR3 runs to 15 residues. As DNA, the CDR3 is TGTGCCAGTAGTATCATGGGGGGCCTCCCCTACGAGCAGTACTTC. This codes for CASSIMGGLPYEQYF.

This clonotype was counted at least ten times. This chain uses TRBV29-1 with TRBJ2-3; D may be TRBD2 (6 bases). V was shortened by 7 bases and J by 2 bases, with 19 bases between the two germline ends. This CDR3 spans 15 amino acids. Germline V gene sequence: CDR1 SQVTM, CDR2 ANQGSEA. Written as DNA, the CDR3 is TGCAGCGCCAGAGGGGCGCGGGGACCCACAGATACGCAGTATTTT. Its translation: CSARGARGPTDTQYF.

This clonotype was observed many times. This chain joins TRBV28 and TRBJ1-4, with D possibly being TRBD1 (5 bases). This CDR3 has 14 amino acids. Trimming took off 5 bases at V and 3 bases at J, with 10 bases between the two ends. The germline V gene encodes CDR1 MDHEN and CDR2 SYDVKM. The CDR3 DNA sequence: TGTGCCAGCAGTCAGGGTTTAGCTAATGAAAAACTGTTTTTT. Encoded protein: CASSQGLANEKLFF.